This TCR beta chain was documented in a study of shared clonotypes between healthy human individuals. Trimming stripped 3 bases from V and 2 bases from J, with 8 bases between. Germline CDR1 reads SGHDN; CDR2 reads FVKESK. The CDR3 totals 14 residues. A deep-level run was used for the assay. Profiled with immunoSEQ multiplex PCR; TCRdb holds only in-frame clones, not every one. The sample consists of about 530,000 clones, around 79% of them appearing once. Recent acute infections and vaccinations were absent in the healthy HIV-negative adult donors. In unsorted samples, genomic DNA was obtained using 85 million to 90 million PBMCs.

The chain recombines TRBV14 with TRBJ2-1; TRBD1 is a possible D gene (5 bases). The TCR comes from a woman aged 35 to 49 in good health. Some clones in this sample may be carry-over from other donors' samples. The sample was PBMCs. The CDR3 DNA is TGTGCCAGCAGCCATCAGGACACCTACAATGAGCAGTTCTTC. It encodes CASSHQDTYNEQFF.